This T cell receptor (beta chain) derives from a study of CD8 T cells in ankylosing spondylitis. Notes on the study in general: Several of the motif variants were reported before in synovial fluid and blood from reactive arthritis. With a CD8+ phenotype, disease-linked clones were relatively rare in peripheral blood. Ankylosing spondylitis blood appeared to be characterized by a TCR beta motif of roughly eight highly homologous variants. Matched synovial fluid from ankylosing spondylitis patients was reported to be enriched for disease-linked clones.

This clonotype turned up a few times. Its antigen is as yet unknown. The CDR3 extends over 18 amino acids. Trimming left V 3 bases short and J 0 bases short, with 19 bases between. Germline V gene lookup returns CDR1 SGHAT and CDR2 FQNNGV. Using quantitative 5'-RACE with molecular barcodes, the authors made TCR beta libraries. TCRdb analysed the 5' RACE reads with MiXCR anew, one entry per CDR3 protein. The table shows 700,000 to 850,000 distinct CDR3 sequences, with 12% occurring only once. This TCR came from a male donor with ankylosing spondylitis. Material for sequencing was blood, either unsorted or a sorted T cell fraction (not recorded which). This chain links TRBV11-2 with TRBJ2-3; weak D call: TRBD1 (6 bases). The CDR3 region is CASSFVGGELASTDTQYF. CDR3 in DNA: TGTGCCAGCAGCTTCGTAGGGGGAGAACTTGCTAGCACAGATACGCAGTATTTT.